The present T cell receptor (beta chain) was sequenced within a study of early T cells in non-severe SARS-CoV-2 infection. Study-wide background: Sequencing used unsorted whole-blood bulk RNA, so chains lack pairing.

Individual cDNA molecules were tagged with unique molecular identifiers, the study reported. TCRdb passed the 5' RACE reads through MiXCR, listing each CDR3 protein once. The data hold 75,000 to 100,000 distinct CDR3 sequences, with 11% to 15% observed a single time. Study-level findings and limits: Lookups in VDJdb leaned toward anti-spike CD8 responses and missed private and CD4 specificities.

Regarding this clonotype: The target antigen is unknown.

The CDR3 contains 13 residues. The V gene's germline CDR1 is LGHNA and CDR2 YSLEER. Trimming removed 0 bases at V and 5 bases at J, with 4 bases between. The chain employs TRBV4-3 and TRBJ1-4; D uncertain. The sequence came from an adult who was a healthcare worker with PCR-confirmed SARS-CoV-2 infection or an uninfected control (not recorded which). Specimen: whole blood. This CDR3 is CASSQEENEKLFF. The CDR3 coding sequence is TGCGCCAGCAGCCAAGAGGAGAATGAAAAACTGTTTTTT.